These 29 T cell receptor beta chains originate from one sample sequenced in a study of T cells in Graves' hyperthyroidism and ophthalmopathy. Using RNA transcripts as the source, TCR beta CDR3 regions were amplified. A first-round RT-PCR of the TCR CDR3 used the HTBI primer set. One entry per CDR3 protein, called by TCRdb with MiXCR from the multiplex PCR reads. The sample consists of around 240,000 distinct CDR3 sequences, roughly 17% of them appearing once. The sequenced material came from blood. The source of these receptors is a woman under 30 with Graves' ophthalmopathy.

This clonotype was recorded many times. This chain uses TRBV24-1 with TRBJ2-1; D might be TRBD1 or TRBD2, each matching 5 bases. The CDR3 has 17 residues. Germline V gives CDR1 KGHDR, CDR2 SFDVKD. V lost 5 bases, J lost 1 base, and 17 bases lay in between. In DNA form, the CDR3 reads TGTGCCACCAGTGCAGGGAGCGATTTTCGATCCTACAATGAGCAGTTCTTC. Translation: CATSAGSDFRSYNEQFF.

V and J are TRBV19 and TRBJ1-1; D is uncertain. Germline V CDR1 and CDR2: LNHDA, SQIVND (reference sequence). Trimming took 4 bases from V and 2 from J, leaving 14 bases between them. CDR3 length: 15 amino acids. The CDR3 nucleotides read TGTGCCAGTAGTACTGAGACGGCTTTTAACACTGAAGCTTTCTTT. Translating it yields CASSTETAFNTEAFF.

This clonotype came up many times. DNA for the CDR3: TGTGCCAGCAGCTTAGCGAGTAGAGACGGGAGGGCCGGTTACAATGAGCAGTTCTTC. Amino acid sequence: CASSLASRDGRAGYNEQFF. The chain employs TRBV7-9 and TRBJ2-1; 8 nucleotides match TRBD2. Per the germline V gene, CDR1 is SEHNR and CDR2 is FQNEAQ (reference sequence). This CDR3 has 19 residues. V trimming: 0 bases; J trimming: 4 bases; junction bases outside the gene matches: 14.

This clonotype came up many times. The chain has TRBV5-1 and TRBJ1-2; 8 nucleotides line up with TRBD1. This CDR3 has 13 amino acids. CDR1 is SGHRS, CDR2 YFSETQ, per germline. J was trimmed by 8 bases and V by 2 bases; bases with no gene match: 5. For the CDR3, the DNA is TGCGCCAGCAGCTTAAACAGGGGGAACGGCTACACCTTC. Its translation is CASSLNRGNGYTF.

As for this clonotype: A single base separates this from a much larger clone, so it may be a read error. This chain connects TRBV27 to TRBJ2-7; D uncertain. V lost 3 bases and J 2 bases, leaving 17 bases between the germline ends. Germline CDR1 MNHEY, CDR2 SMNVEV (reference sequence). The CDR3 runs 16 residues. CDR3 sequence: CASSFLTPYSPYEQYF. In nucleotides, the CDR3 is TGTGCCAGCAGTTTCCTGACACCGTATAGCCCCTACGAGCAGTACTTC.

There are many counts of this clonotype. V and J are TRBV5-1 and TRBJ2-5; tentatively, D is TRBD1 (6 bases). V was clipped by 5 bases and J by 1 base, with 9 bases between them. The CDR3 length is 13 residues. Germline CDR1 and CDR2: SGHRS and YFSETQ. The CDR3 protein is CASRTGPQETQYF. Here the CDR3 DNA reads TGCGCCAGCAGAACAGGGCCCCAAGAGACCCAGTACTTC.

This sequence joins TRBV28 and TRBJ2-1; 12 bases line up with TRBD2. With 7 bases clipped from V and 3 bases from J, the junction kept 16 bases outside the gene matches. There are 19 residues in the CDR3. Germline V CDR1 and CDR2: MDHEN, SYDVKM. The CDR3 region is CASNPTVRTSGKDYNEQFF. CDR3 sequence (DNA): TGTGCCAGCAACCCAACGGTGAGGACTAGCGGGAAAGACTACAATGAGCAGTTCTTC.

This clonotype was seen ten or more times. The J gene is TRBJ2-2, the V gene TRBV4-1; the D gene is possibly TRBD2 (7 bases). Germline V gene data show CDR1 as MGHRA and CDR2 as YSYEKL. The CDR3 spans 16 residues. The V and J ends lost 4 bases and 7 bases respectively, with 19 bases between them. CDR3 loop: CASSLAEGGADGELFF. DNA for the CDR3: TGCGCCAGCAGCCTCGCGGAGGGGGGGGCTGACGGGGAGCTGTTTTTT.

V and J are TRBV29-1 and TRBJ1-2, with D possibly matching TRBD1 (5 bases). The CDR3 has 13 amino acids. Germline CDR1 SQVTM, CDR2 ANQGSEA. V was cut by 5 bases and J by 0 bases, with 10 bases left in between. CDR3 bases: TGCAGCGTTCGACAGAACTCTAACTATGGCTACACCTTC. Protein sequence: CSVRQNSNYGYTF.

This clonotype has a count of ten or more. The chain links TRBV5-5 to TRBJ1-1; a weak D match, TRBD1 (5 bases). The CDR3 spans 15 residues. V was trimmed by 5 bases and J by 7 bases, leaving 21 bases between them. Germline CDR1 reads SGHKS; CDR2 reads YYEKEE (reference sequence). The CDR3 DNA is TGTGCCAGCAGGTATCGAGACAGTGAACTTAGTGAAGCTTTCTTT. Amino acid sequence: CASRYRDSELSEAFF.

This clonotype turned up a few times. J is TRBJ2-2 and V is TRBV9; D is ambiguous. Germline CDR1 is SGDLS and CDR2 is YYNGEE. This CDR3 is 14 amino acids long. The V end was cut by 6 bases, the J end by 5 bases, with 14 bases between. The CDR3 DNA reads TGTGCCAGCACCTCCAGTCCCGATACCGGGGAGCTGTTTTTT. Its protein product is CASTSSPDTGELFF.

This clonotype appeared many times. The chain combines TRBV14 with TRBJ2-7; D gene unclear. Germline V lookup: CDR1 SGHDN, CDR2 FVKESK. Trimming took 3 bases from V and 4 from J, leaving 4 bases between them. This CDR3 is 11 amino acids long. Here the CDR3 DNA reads TGTGCCAGCAGCCACGCTTACGAGCAGTACTTC. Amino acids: CASSHAYEQYF.

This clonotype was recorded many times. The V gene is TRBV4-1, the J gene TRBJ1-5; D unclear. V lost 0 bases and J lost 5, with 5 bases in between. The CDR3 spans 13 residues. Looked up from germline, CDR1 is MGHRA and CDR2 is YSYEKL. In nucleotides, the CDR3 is TGCGCCAGCAGCCAAGACCGCTATCAGCCCCAGCATTTT. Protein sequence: CASSQDRYQPQHF.

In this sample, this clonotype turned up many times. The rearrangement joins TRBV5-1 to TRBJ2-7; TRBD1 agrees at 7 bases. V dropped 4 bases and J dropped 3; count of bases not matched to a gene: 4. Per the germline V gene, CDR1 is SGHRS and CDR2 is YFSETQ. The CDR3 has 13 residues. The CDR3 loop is CASSQGQYYEQYF. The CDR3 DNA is TGCGCCAGCAGCCAGGGACAGTACTACGAGCAGTACTTC.

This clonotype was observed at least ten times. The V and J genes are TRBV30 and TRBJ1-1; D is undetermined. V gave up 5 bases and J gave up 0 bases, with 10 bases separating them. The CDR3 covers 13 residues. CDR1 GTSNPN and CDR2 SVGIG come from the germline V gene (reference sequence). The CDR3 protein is CAWCRTMNTEAFF. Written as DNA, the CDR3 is TGTGCCTGGTGCCGGACGATGAACACTGAAGCTTTCTTT.

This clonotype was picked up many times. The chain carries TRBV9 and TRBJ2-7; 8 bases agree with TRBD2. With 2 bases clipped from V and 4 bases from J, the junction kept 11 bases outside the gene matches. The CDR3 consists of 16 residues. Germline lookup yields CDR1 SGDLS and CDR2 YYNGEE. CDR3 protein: CASSVETSENPYEQYF. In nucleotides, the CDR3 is TGTGCCAGCAGCGTCGAGACTAGCGAGAACCCATACGAGCAGTACTTC.

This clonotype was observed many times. CDR3 sequence: CASSERGDYNSPLHF. The CDR3 DNA reads TGTGCCAGCAGTGAACGGGGTGACTATAATTCACCCCTCCACTTT. This rearrangement joins TRBV2 to TRBJ1-6, with unresolved D. Per germline, CDR1 SNHLY and CDR2 FYNNEI. The CDR3 contains 15 residues. Trimming left V 2 bases short and J 3 bases short, with 8 bases between.

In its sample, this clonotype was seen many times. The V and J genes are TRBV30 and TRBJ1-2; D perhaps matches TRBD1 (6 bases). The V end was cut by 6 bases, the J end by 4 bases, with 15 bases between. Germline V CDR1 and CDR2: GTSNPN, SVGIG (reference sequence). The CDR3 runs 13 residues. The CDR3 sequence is CACYSGVGYGYTF. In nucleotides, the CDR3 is TGTGCCTGCTACTCAGGGGTGGGCTATGGCTACACCTTC.

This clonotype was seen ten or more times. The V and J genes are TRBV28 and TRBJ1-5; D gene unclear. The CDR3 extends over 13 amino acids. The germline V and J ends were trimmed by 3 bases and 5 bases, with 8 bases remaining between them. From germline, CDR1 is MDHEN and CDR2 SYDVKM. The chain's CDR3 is CASSFIDDQPQHF. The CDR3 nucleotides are TGTGCCAGCAGTTTCATAGATGATCAGCCCCAGCATTTT.

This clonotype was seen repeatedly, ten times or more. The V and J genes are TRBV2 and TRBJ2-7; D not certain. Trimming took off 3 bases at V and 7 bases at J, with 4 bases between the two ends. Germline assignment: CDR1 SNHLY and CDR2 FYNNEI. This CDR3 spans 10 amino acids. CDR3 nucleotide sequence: TGTGCCAGCAGTGAGGGGGAGCAGTACTTC. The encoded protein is CASSEGEQYF. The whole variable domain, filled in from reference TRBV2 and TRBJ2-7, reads EPEVTQTPSHQVTQMGQEVILRCVPISNHLYFYWYRQILGQKVEFLVSFYNNEISEKSEIFDDQFSVERPDGSNFTLKIRSTKLEDSAMYFCASSEGEQYFGPGTRLTVT.

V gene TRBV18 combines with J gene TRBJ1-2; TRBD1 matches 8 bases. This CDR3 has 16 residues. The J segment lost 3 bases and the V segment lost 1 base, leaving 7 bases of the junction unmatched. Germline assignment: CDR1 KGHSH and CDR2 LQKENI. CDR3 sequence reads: CASSPRQGRADYGYTF. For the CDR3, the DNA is TGTGCCAGCTCACCACGACAGGGGAGGGCGGACTATGGCTACACCTTC. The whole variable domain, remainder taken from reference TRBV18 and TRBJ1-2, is NAGVMQNPRHLVRRRGQEARLRCSPMKGHSHVYWYRQLPEEGLKFMVYLQKENIIDESGMPKERFSAEFPKEGPSILRIQQVVRGDSAAYFCASSPRQGRADYGYTFGSGTRLTVV.

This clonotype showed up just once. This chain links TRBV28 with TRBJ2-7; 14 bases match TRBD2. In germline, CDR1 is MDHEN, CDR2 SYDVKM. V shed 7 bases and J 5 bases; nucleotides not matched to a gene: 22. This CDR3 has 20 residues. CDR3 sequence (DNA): TGTGCCAGCACCAACCCAACCTCACCGGGACTAGCGGGAGATTCGGACGAGCAGTACTTC. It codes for CASTNPTSPGLAGDSDEQYF.

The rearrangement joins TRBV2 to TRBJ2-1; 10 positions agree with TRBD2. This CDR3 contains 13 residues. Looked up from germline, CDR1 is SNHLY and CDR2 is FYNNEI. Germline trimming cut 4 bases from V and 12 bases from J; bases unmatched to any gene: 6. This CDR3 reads CASSGRRLAGQFF. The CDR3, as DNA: TGTGCCAGCAGTGGCCGTCGACTAGCGGGGCAGTTCTTC.

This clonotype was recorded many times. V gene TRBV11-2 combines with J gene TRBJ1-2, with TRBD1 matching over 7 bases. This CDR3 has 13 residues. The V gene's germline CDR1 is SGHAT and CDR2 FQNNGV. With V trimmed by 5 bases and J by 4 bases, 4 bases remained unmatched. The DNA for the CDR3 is TGTGCCAGCAGCACGACAGGGCCCTATGGCTACACCTTC. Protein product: CASSTTGPYGYTF.

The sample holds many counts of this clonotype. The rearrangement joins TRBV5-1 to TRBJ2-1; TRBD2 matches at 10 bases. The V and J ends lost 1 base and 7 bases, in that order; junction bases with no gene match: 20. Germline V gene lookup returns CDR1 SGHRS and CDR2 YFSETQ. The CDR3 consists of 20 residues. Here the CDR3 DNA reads TGCGCCAGCAGCTTGTTTCTCGGGATAAGCGGGGGGGCCACTTCAAATGAGCAGTTCTTC. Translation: CASSLFLGISGGATSNEQFF.

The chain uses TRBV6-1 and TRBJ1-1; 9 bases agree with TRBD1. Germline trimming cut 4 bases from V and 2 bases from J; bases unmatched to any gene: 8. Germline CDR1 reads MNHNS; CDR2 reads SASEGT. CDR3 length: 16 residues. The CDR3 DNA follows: TGTGCCAGCAGTGTCCGACAGGGGGGGGGTAACACTGAAGCTTTCTTT. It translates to CASSVRQGGGNTEAFF.

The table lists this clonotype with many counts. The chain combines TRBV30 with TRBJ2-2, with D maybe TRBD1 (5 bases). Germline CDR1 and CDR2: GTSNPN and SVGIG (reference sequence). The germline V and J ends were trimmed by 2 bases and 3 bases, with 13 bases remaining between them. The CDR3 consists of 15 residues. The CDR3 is CAWSKGILHTGELFF. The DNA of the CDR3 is TGTGCCTGGAGTAAGGGGATCCTTCACACCGGGGAGCTGTTTTTT.

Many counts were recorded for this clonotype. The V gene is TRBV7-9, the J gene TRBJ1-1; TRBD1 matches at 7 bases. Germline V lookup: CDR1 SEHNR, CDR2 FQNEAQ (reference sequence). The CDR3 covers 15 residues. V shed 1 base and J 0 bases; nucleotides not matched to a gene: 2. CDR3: CASSLGDSVNTEAFF. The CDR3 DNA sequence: TGTGCCAGCAGCTTAGGGGACAGTGTGAACACTGAAGCTTTCTTT.

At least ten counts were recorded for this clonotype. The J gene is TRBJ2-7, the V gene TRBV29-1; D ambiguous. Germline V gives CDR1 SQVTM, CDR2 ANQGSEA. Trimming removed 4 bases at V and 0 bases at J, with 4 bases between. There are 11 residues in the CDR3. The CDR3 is CSVGDSYEQYF. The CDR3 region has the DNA TGCAGCGTTGGTGACTCCTACGAGCAGTACTTC.